Described below is a single T cell receptor beta chain sequence and its context. CDR3 length: 17 amino acids. The V gene's germline CDR1 is MNHEY and CDR2 SMNVEV (reference sequence). V gave up 3 bases and J gave up 6 bases; unmatched junction bases: 9. This record comes from a study of blood T cell repertoires in COVID-19. Study-level information: Spain, Italy and the United States supplied samples that represented acute and convalescent COVID-19. Sources were T cells, B-cell-depleted T cells, or PBMCs; the material itself was cDNA or gDNA.

Here immunoSEQ multiplex PCR was the method, and the copy in TCRdb shows in-frame clones only, minus some. The sample has 98,000 or so clones; under 90% are singletons. The clonotype comes from a man in his sixties with COVID-19, enrolled during active disease. The chain has TRBV27 and TRBJ2-2; TRBD2 matches 11 bases. The sequenced material came from peripheral blood. The chain's CDR3 is CASSLTQLAGDAGELFF. The CDR3 DNA follows: TGTGCCAGCAGTTTGACCCAACTAGCGGGAGATGCCGGGGAGCTGTTTTTT.